This T cell receptor (beta chain) was found in a study of Graves' ophthalmopathy and Graves' hyperthyroidism. The CDR3 is 17 amino acids. The germline gives CDR1 SGHAT, CDR2 FQNNGV. Trimming left V 5 bases short and J 4 bases short, with 21 bases between. RNA transcripts yielded amplified TCR beta CDR3 regions. HTBI-primed RT-PCR formed the first round, and a multiplex PCR formed the second. TCRdb called the multiplex PCR reads again in MiXCR, with one record for every CDR3 protein. In the table there are about 390,000 distinct CDR3 sequences, 17% of which are singletons. This receptor was taken from an adult woman with stable Graves' hyperthyroidism. The V and J genes are TRBV11-2 and TRBJ1-3; unclear D gene. Material: peripheral blood. CDR3 sequence: CASSPRVVGYRGNTIYF. DNA of the CDR3: TGTGCCAGCAGCCCCAGAGTAGTGGGATATAGAGGAAACACCATATATTTT. The variable domain in full, completed from reference TRBV11-2 and TRBJ1-3, reads EAGVAQSPRYKIIEKRQSVAFWCNPISGHATLYWYQQILGQGPKLLIQFQNNGVVDDSQLPKDRFSAERLKGVDSTLKIQPAKLEDSAVYLCASSPRVVGYRGNTIYFGEGSWLTVV.